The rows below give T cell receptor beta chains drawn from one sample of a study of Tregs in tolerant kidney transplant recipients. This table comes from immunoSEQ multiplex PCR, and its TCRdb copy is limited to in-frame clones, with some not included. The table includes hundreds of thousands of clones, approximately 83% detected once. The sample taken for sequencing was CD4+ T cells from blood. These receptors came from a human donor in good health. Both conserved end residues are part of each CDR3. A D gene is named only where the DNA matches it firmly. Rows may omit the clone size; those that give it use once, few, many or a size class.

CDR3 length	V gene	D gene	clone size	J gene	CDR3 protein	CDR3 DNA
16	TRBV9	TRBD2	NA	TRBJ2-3	CASSVGGGTTTDTQYF	TGTGCCAGCAGCGTAGGCGGGGGGACTACCACAGATACGCAGTATTTT
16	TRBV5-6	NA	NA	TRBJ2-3	CASSSPSHPSTDTQYF	TGTGCCAGCAGCTCCCCGTCCCATCCTAGCACAGATACGCAGTATTTT
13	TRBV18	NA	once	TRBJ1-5	CASGGGSNQPQHF	TGTGCCAGCGGGGGAGGTAGCAATCAGCCCCAGCATTTT
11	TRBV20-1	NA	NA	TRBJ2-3	CSATTGDTQYF	TGCAGTGCTACAACAGGGGATACGCAGTATTTT
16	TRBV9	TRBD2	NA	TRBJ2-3	CASSPRGGLGTDTQYF	TGTGCCAGCAGCCCTCGGGGGGGCCTAGGCACAGATACGCAGTATTTT
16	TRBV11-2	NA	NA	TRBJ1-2	CASSLATGRVNYGYTF	TGTGCCAGCAGCTTAGCCACCGGGAGGGTGAACTATGGCTACACCTTC
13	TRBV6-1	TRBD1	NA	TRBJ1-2	CASSPGQVYGYTF	TGTGCCAGCAGTCCTGGACAGGTCTATGGCTACACCTTC
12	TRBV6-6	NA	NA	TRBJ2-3	CASSPFTDTQYF	TGTGCCAGCAGCCCCTTCACAGATACGCAGTATTTT
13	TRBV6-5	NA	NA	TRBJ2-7	CASAPSVSYEQYF	TGTGCCAGCGCCCCCTCGGTTTCCTACGAGCAGTACTTC
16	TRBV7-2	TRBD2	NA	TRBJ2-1	CASSLGVSTSGSRQFF	TGTGCCAGCAGCTTAGGCGTCTCTACTAGCGGGAGTAGGCAGTTCTTC
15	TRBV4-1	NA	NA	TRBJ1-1	CASSQSSGRAGEAFF	TGCGCCAGCAGCCAGTCCTCCGGGCGGGCCGGGGAAGCTTTCTTT
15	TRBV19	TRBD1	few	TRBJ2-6	CASSVTGDGANVLTF	TGTGCCAGTAGTGTTACAGGGGATGGGGCCAACGTCCTGACTTTC
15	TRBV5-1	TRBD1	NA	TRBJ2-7	CASSEGTGIVYEQYF	TGCGCCAGCAGCGAGGGGACAGGGATCGTCTACGAGCAGTACTTC
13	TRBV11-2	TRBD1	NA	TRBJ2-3	CASSQDGQGIQYF	TGTGCCAGCAGCCAAGACGGACAGGGAATCCAGTATTTT
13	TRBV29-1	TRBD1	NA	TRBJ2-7	CSVWGQGPYEQYF	TGCAGCGTTTGGGGACAGGGGCCTTACGAGCAGTACTTC
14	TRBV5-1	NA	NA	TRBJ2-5	CASSSNTFQETQYF	TGCGCCAGCAGCTCTAACACCTTCCAAGAGACCCAGTACTTC
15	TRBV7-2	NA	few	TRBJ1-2	CASSPRTPRIYGYTF	TGTGCCAGCAGCCCCAGAACTCCTCGTATCTATGGCTACACCTTC
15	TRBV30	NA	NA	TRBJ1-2	CAWSGLQGQNYGYTF	TGTGCCTGGAGTGGGTTACAGGGCCAAAACTATGGCTACACCTTC
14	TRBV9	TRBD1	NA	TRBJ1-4	CASSLTGGNEKLFF	TGTGCCAGCAGCTTGACAGGGGGAAATGAAAAACTGTTTTTT
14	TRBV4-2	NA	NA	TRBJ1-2	CASSQDRGIYGYTF	TGTGCCAGCAGCCAAGACAGGGGAATCTATGGCTACACCTTC
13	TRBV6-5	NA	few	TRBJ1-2	CASSAPGNYGYTF	TGTGCCAGCAGTGCTCCCGGGAACTATGGCTACACCTTC
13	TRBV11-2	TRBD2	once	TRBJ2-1	CASSLGTINEQFF	TGTGCCAGCAGCCTCGGGACTATCAATGAGCAGTTCTTC
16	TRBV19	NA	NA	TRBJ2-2	CASTWSRAPNTGELFF	TGTGCCAGTACCTGGAGTAGGGCCCCGAACACCGGGGAGCTGTTTTTT
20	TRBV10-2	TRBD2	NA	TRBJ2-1	CASSGLGLAGGPSVGNEQFF	TGCGCCAGCAGCGGCCTGGGACTAGCGGGAGGGCCTTCCGTTGGTAATGAGCAGTTCTTC
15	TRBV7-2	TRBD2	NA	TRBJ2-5	CASSRKGGIQETQYF	TGTGCCAGCAGCCGAAAGGGAGGGATCCAAGAGACCCAGTACTTC
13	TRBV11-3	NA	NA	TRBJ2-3	CASSVQGPDTQYF	TGTGCCAGCAGCGTACAGGGTCCAGATACGCAGTATTTT
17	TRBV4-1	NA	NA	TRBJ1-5	CASSQAGRGPSNQPQHF	TGCGCCAGCAGCCAAGCGGGGCGGGGGCCTAGCAATCAGCCCCAGCATTTT
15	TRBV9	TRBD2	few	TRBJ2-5	CASSVTSGGQETQYF	TGTGCCAGCAGCGTAACTAGCGGGGGACAAGAGACCCAGTACTTC
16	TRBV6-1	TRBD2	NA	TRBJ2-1	CASSEAGLAAYNEQFF	TGTGCCAGCAGTGAAGCGGGACTAGCGGCGTACAATGAGCAGTTCTTC
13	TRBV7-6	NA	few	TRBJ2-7	CASSLAHGYEQYF	TGTGCCAGCAGCTTAGCGCATGGCTACGAGCAGTACTTC
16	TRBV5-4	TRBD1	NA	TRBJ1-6	CASRADRGSFRTPLHF	TGTGCCAGCAGAGCGGACAGGGGATCATTTCGGACACCCCTCCACTTT
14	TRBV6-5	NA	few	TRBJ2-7	CASSYGGNSYEQYF	TGTGCCAGCAGTTATGGGGGGAACTCCTACGAGCAGTACTTC
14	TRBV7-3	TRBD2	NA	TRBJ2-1	CASSPGGARNEQFF	TGTGCCAGCAGCCCCGGGGGGGCCCGAAATGAGCAGTTCTTC
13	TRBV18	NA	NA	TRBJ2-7	CASSPGLNYEQYF	TGTGCCAGCTCACCGGGCCTGAACTACGAGCAGTACTTC
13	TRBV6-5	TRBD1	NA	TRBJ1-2	CASSGRGEDGYTF	TGTGCCAGCAGTGGCAGGGGGGAGGATGGCTACACCTTC
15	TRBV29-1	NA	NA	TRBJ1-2	CSVVQGAGGNYGYTF	TGCAGCGTTGTGCAGGGTGCGGGGGGGAACTATGGCTACACCTTC
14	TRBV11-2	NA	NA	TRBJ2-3	CASTYGTYTDTQYF	TGTGCCAGCACCTACGGGACCTACACAGATACGCAGTATTTT
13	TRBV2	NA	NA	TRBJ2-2	CASILANTGELFF	TGTGCCAGCATTCTAGCCAACACCGGGGAGCTGTTTTTT
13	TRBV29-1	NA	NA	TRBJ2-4	CSVEVLAKNIQYF	TGCAGCGTGGAGGTCCTAGCCAAAAACATTCAGTACTTC
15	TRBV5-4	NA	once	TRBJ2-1	CASSSPGAEYNEQFF	TGTGCCAGCAGCTCCCCGGGGGCAGAATACAATGAGCAGTTCTTC
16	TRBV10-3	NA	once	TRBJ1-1	CAISGHRASMNTEAFF	TGTGCCATCAGTGGGCACAGGGCTAGTATGAACACTGAAGCTTTCTTT
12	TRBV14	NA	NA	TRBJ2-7	CASSPQGGEQYF	TGTGCCAGCAGCCCCCAGGGAGGCGAGCAGTACTTC
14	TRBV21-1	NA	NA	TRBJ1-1	CASSSEGADTEAFF	TGTGCCAGCAGCAGTGAGGGCGCGGACACTGAAGCTTTCTTT
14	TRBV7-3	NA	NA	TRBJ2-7	CASSLTGSSYEQYF	TGTGCCAGCAGCTTAACTGGTAGTTCCTACGAGCAGTACTTC
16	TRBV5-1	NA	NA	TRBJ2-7	CASSLFTSRPGYEQYF	TGCGCCAGCAGCTTGTTTACCTCAAGACCGGGCTACGAGCAGTACTTC
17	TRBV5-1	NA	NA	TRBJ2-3	CASSLISGRGGTDTQYF	TGCGCCAGCAGCTTGATCTCCGGGAGAGGGGGCACAGATACGCAGTATTTT
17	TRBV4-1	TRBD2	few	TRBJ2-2	CASSQDGLAGITGELFF	TGCGCCAGCAGCCAAGACGGGCTAGCGGGAATCACCGGGGAGCTGTTTTTT
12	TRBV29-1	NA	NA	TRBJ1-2	CSVGAGSYGYTF	TGCAGCGTGGGGGCCGGGTCCTATGGCTACACCTTC
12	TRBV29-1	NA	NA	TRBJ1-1	CSVRLDRPEAFF	TGCAGCGTGCGGCTGGACAGACCCGAAGCTTTCTTT
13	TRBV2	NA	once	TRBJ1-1	CASSLTQNTEAFF	TGTGCCAGCAGTTTAACACAGAACACTGAAGCTTTCTTT
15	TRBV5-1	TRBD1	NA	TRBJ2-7	CASSFRDRGLYEQYF	TGCGCCAGCAGCTTCCGGGACAGGGGGCTGTACGAGCAGTACTTC
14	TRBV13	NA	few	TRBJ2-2	CASSWGRNTGELFF	TGTGCCAGCAGCTGGGGACGAAACACCGGGGAGCTGTTTTTT
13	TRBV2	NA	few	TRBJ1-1	CASSSGSGTEAFF	TGTGCCAGCAGTTCAGGGTCGGGCACTGAAGCTTTCTTT
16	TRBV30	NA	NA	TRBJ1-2	CAWSVNRAGKNYGYTF	TGTGCCTGGAGTGTAAACAGGGCCGGAAAAAACTATGGCTACACCTTC
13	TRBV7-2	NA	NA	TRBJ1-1	CASSSPSSEEAFF	TGTGCCAGCAGCTCCCCCTCCAGCGAAGAAGCTTTCTTT
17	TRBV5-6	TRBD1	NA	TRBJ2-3	CASSPPVRGSRTDTQYF	TGTGCCAGCAGCCCGCCCGTCAGGGGGAGTAGGACAGATACGCAGTATTTT
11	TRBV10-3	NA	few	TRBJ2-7	CAIGERYEQYF	TGTGCCATCGGCGAGCGGTACGAGCAGTACTTC
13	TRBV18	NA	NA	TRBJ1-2	CASSPNGNYGYTF	TGTGCCAGCTCACCTAACGGCAACTATGGCTACACCTTC
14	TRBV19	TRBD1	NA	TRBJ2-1	CASSRGQNPNEQFF	TGTGCCAGTAGTAGGGGACAGAACCCCAATGAGCAGTTCTTC